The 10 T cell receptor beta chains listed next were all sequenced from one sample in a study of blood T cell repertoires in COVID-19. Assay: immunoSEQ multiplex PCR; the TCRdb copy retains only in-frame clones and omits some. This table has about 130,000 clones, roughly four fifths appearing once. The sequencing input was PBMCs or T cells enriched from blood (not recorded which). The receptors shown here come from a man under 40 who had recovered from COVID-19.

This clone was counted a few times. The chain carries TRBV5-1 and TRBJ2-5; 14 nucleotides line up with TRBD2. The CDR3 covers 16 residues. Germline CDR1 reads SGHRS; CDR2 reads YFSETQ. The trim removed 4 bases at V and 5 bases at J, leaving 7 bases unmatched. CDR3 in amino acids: CASSGGTSGSGETQYF. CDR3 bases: TGCGCCAGCAGCGGAGGGACTAGCGGGAGTGGGGAGACCCAGTACTTC. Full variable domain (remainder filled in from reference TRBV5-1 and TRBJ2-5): KAGVTQTPRYLIKTRGQQVTLSCSPISGHRSVSWYQQTPGQGLQFLFEYFSETQRNKGNFPGRFSGRQFSNSRSEMNVSTLELGDSALYLCASSGGTSGSGETQYFGPGTRLLVL.

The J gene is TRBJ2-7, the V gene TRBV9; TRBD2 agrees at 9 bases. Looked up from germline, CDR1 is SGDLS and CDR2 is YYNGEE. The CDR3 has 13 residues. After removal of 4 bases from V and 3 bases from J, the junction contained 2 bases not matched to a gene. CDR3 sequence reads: CASSPTSGYEQYF. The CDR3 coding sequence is TGTGCCAGCAGCCCGACTAGCGGCTACGAGCAGTACTTC.

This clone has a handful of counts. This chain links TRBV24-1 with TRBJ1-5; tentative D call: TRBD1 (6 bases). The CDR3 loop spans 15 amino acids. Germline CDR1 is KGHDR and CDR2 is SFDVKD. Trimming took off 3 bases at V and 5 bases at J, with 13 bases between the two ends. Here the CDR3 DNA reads TGTGCCACCAGTGATAGACAGGCGGGTTATCAGCCCCAGCATTTT. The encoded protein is CATSDRQAGYQPQHF.

This CDR3 is CASSLGATQGYGYTF. The CDR3 DNA follows: TGTGCCAGCAGTTTGGGGGCTACACAAGGCTATGGCTACACCTTC. The rearrangement links TRBV28 to TRBJ1-2; maybe TRBD1 (6 bases). Germline V gives CDR1 MDHEN, CDR2 SYDVKM. V was trimmed by 3 bases and J by 4 bases, leaving 15 bases between them. This CDR3 is 15 amino acids long.

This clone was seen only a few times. Written as DNA, the CDR3 is TGTGCCAGCAGCTACTGGGACAGGGGCCACGAGCAGTACGTC. As protein: CASSYWDRGHEQYV. The V and J genes are TRBV21-1 and TRBJ2-7; the table's TRBD1 call for D was not verified on the DNA. TRBV21-1 is a known pseudogene. This CDR3 contains 14 residues.

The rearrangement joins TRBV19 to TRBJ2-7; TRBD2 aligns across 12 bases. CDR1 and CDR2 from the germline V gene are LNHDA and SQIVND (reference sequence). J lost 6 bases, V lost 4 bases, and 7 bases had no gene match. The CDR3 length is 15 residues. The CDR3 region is CASSTLLAGGGEQYF. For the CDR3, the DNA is TGTGCCAGTAGTACCTTACTAGCGGGAGGAGGCGAGCAGTACTTC.

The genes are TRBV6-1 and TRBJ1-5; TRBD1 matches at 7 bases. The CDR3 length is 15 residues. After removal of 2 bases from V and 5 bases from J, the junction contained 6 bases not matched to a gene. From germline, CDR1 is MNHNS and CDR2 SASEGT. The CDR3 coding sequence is TGTGCCAGCAGTGAAATTACAGGGGTCTATCAGCCCCAGCATTTT. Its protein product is CASSEITGVYQPQHF.

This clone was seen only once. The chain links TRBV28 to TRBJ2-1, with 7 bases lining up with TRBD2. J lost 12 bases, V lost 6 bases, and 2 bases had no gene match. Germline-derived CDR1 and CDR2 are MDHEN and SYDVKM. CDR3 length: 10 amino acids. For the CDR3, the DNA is TGTGCCAGCAGGGGGAGGGTGCAGTTCTTC. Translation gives CASRGRVQFF.

In DNA, the CDR3 is TGCGCCAGCAGCTTGGTAGGACAGGGGGCACATGGCTACACCTTC. Protein sequence: CASSLVGQGAHGYTF. The V gene is TRBV5-1, the J gene TRBJ1-2; 11 bases are shared with TRBD1. V lost 0 bases to trimming and J lost 6 bases; unmatched junction nucleotides: 4. CDR3 size: 15 residues. The germline V gene has CDR1 SGHRS and CDR2 YFSETQ.

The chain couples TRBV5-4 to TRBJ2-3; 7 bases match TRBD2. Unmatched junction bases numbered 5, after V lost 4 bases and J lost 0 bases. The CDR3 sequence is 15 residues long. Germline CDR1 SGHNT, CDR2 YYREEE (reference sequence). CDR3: CASSIGGTSTDTQYF. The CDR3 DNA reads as TGTGCCAGCAGCATCGGGGGGACTAGCACAGATACGCAGTATTTT. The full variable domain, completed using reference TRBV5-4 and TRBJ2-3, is ETGVTQSPTHLIKTRGQQVTLRCSSQSGHNTVSWYQQALGQGPQFIFQYYREEENGRGNFPPRFSGLQFPNYSSELNVNALELDDSALYLCASSIGGTSTDTQYFGPGTRLTVL.